Listed below are T cell receptor beta chains from one sample, sequenced in a study of PD-1 blockade in mismatch repair-deficient tumors. The method was immunoSEQ multiplex PCR; TCRdb's version includes in-frame clones alone and lacks a portion of them. The sample yields approximately 79,000 clones, 80% to 90% seen once. The specimen was peripheral blood, collected 44 weeks after starting pembrolizumab. These receptors originate from an adult with mismatch repair-deficient cancer. Both conserved end residues are part of each CDR3.

J gene | V gene | CDR3 protein
TRBJ2-5 | TRBV7-7 | CASSPASGSETQYF
TRBJ1-2 | TRBV15 | CATGHRDPSYGYTF
TRBJ2-3 | TRBV7-9 | CASSFERSTDTQYF
TRBJ2-1 | TRBV27 | CASSSRLAARYNEQFF
TRBJ2-1 | TRBV9 | CASSPGGGYNEQFF
TRBJ2-1 | TRBV5-1 | CASSFYAGAYGEQFF
TRBJ1-1 | TRBV7-8 | CASSPMTGDGTEAFF
TRBJ1-1 | TRBV7-2 | CASSFPHKGNTEAFF
TRBJ2-1 | TRBV5-1 | CASSPTLTSGMDNEQFF
TRBJ2-6 | TRBV5-4 | CASSRGSGGSGANVLTF
TRBJ2-7 | TRBV7-2 | CASRQTDATYEQYF
TRBJ2-5 | TRBV30 | CAWRISGSETQYF
TRBJ2-7 | TRBV7-2 | CASSAGLAYEQYF
TRBJ1-2 | TRBV29-1 | CSVVGQGYGYTF
TRBJ2-7 | TRBV7-8 | CASSWSASGSGEQYF
TRBJ2-1 | TRBV7-2 | CASSLSANYNEQFF
TRBJ1-2 | TRBV6-1 | CASSNTGNYGYTF
TRBJ1-1 | TRBV5-4 | CASSLGIRTLGKVTEAFF
TRBJ1-5 | TRBV5-1 | CASSLDVGTGQPQHF
TRBJ1-1 | TRBV5-1 | CASSLAQTNTEAFF
TRBJ2-1 | TRBV9 | CASSALTYNEQFF
TRBJ2-3 | TRBV27 | CASIGGTSGGSTDTQYF
TRBJ2-5 | TRBV27 | CASRLHRGLQETQYF
TRBJ2-7 | TRBV5-1 | CASSSSGTGAGEQYF
TRBJ2-2 | TRBV23-1 | CASSPVRGFAGELFF